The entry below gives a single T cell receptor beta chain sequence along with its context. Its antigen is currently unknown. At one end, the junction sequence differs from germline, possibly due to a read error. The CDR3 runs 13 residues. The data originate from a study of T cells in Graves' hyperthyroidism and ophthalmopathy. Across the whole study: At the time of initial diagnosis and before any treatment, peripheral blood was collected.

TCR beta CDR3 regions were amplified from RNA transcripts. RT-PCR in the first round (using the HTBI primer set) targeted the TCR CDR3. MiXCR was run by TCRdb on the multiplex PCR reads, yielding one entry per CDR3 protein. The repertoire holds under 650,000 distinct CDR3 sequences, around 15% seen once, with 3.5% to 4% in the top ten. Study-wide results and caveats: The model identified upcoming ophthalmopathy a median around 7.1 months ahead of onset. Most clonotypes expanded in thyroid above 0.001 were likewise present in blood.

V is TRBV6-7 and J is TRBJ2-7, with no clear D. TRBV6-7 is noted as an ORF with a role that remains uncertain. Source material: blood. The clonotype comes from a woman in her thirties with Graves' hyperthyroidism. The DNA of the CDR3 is TGTGCCAGCAGCTACTGGGTTACCTACGAGCAGTACTTC. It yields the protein CASSYWVTYEQYF.